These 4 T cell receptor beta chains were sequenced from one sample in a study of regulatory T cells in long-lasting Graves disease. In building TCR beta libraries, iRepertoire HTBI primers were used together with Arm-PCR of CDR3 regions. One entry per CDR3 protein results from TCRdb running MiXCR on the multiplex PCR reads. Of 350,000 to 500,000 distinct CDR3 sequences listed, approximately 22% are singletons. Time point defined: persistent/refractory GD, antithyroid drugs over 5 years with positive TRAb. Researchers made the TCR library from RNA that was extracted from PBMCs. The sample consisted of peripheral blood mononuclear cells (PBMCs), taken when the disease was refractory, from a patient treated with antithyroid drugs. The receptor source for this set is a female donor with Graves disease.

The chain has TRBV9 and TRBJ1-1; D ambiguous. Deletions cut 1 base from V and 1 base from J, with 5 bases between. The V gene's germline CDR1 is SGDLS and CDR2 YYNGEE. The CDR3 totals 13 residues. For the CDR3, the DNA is TGTGCCAGCAGCGTATGGGGGAACACTGAAGCTTTCTTT. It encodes CASSVWGNTEAFF.

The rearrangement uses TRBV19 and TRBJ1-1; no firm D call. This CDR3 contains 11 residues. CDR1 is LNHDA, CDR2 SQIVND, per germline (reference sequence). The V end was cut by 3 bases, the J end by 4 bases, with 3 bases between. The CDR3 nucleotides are TGTGCCAGTAGTATGGGCACTGAAGCTTTCTTT. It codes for CASSMGTEAFF. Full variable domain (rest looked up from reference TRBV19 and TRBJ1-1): DGGITQSPKYLFRKEGQNVTLSCEQNLNHDAMYWYRQDPGQGLRLIYYSQIVNDFQKGDIAEGYSVSREKKESFPLTVTSAQKNPTAFYLCASSMGTEAFFGQGTRLTVV.

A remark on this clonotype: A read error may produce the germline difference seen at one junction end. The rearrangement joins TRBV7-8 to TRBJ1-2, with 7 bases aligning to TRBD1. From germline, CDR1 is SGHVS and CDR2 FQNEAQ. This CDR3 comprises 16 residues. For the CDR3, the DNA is TGTGCCAGCGGCTTAGAGGATGGCAGGACAGGCTATGGCTACACCTTC. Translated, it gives CASGLEDGRTGYGYTF.

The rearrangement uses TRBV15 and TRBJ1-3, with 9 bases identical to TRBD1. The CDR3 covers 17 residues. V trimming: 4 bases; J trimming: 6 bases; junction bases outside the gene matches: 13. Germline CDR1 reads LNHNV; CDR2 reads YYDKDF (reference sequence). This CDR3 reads CATSTTPGTGMVNTIYF. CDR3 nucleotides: TGTGCCACCAGCACGACTCCCGGGACAGGGATGGTAAACACCATATATTTT.